This TCR beta chain was sequenced in a study of T cell changes during pregnancy in multiple sclerosis. Germline V gives CDR1 SGHTS, CDR2 YDEGEE. This CDR3 is 17 amino acids long. V lost 1 base, J lost 5 bases, and 9 bases stayed unmatched. Libraries were prepared by immunoSEQ multiplex PCR; TCRdb keeps only in-frame clonotypes and omits some of them. Of about 68,000 clones listed, around 90% were seen once; the top ten hold 1.3% to 1.5%. The chain employs TRBV5-8 and TRBJ2-1; 10 bases fit TRBD2. Sequencing used peripheral blood, obtained in the second trimester of pregnancy. This receptor was identified in a female donor in good health, enrolled as a control in a pregnancy study. CDR3 in amino acids: CASSLMPSGRRNNEQFF. The CDR3 DNA is TGTGCCAGCAGCTTGATGCCTAGCGGGAGACGAAACAATGAGCAGTTCTTC.